What follows are 30 T cell receptor beta chains derived from one specimen sequenced in a study of Tregs in tolerant kidney transplant recipients. Mixed chimerism was transient after nonmyeloablative marrow transplants from related graft donors. Using immunoSEQ multiplex PCR, the repertoire was profiled, and TCRdb retains in-frame clones only, with some absent. The table lists tens of thousands of clones. Sequencing was performed on CD4+ T cells from blood (PBMCs), taken 24 months after the transplant. The origin of the receptors is a human patient who received a combined kidney and bone marrow transplant. Some T cells may possibly be graft donor cells.

About this clone itself: The read gets to within 3 residues of the CDR3 end, and the germline J gene fills in the rest. The rearrangement links TRBV2 to TRBJ1-2; a weak D match, TRBD1 (5 bases). The length of the CDR3 is 12 residues. V was clipped by 2 bases and J by 7 bases, with 8 bases between them. Germline V CDR1 and CDR2: SNHLY, FYNNEI. CDR3 in amino acids: CASSERGAGYTF. The sequenced part of the CDR3 DNA is TGTGCCAGCAGTGAACGAGGGGCTGGC.

As concerns this clone: The read terminates 3 residues before the CDR3 end, so the remaining end is supplied by the germline J gene. The chain uses TRBV20-1 and TRBJ2-5; possible D gene TRBD1, 7 bases. The V end lost 0 bases, the J end lost 5 bases, and 13 bases lay between the germline ends. CDR1 and CDR2 (germline): DFQATT, SNEGSKA (reference sequence). CDR3 length equals 14 residues. The CDR3 sequence is CSAREEGARETQYF. The CDR3 bases that were read are TGCAGTGCTAGAGAGGAGGGGGCGCGTGAGACC.

As regards this clone: The CDR3 is cut off 3 residues early in the read; its end comes from the germline J gene. The chain combines TRBV19 with TRBJ2-7; 7 positions match TRBD2. V shed 6 bases, J shed 2 bases, and the junction held 10 bases outside the gene matches. The CDR3 extends over 15 amino acids. In germline, CDR1 is LNHDA, CDR2 SQIVND (reference sequence). The CDR3 bases that were read are TGTGCCAGTAGCCGAGACTTGCGGGAGCCCTACGAG. Translation gives CASSRDLREPYE. The full CDR3 sequence reads CASSRDLREPYEQYF.

A note on this clone: The read stops 3 residues short of the end of the CDR3; the missing end is completed from the germline J gene. This chain links TRBV5-1 with TRBJ2-2, with D uncertain. V was shortened by 2 bases and J by 4 bases, with 12 bases between the two germline ends. Per germline, CDR1 SGHRS and CDR2 YFSETQ. The CDR3 loop spans 15 amino acids. The CDR3 is CASSFAASATGELFF. Partial CDR3 DNA: TGCGCCAGCAGCTTTGCGGCGTCTGCCACCGGGGAG.

Comment on this clone: The read finishes 3 residues shy of the CDR3 end, and the germline J gene is used to complete it. The chain has TRBV5-1 and TRBJ2-5, with D possibly being TRBD1 (6 bases). Between the trimmed V and J ends, which lost 0 bases and 0 bases, there was a span of 12 bases. Germline V gene data show CDR1 as SGHRS and CDR2 as YFSETQ. This CDR3 has 16 residues. CDR3 sequence: CASSLGFTGYQETQYF. The part of the CDR3 DNA that was read is TGCGCCAGCAGCTTGGGTTTTACAGGGTACCAAGAGACC.

In terms of frequency, this clone is medium-sized. The covered CDR3 bases are TGTGCCAGCAGTGACGGGGCGAGG. Translated, it gives CASSDGAR. The full CDR3 protein is CASSDGARAFF. The chain employs TRBV6-4 and TRBJ1-1; possibly TRBD1 for D (5 bases). The read finishes 3 residues shy of the CDR3 end, and the germline J gene is used to complete it. The CDR3 consists of 11 residues. Germline CDR1 MRHNA, CDR2 SNTAGT.

Comments on this clone: The CDR3 extends 3 residues past the end of the read, so its final part is completed from the germline J gene. The rearrangement joins TRBV20-1 to TRBJ2-3; D ambiguous. Germline-derived CDR1 and CDR2 are DFQATT and SNEGSKA (reference sequence). V lost 5 bases, J lost 0 bases, and 9 bases lay in between. The CDR3 consists of 13 residues. The CDR3 is CSAGPSSTDTQYF. CDR3 DNA, as far as it was read: TGCAGTGCTGGCCCCAGTAGCACAGATACG.

Regarding this clone: The read ends 3 residues early relative to the CDR3; the germline J gene fills the gap. V gene TRBV20-1 combines with J gene TRBJ2-2; TRBD1 matches at 7 bases. The CDR3 has 14 amino acids. V shed 6 bases, J shed 6 bases, and the junction held 10 bases outside the gene matches. CDR1 DFQATT and CDR2 SNEGSKA come from the germline V gene (reference sequence). CDR3 DNA, as far as it was read: TGCAGTGCCTACTCGACAGGGTTGGCCGGGGAG. Its translation: CSAYSTGLAGE. In full, the CDR3 reads CSAYSTGLAGELFF.

Points on this clone: The read falls 3 residues short of the CDR3 end, and the missing part is taken from the germline J gene. The chain uses TRBV14 and TRBJ2-1; D not certain. The CDR3 has 15 amino acids. Trimming stripped 3 bases from V and 2 bases from J, with 11 bases between. Germline V CDR1 and CDR2: SGHDN, FVKESK. The CDR3 loop is CASSHIGGPYNEQFF. The sequenced part of the CDR3 DNA is TGTGCCAGCAGCCATATTGGTGGCCCCTACAATGAG.

This chain's CDR3 is CASSDRGRETQYF. CDR3 DNA (partial): TGTGCCAGTAGTGACAGGGGGCGAGAGACC. The V gene is TRBV19, the J gene TRBJ2-5; 10 nucleotides match TRBD1. From the germline J gene comes the end of the CDR3, since the read stops 3 residues before it. V lost 5 bases, J lost 4 bases, and 1 base stayed unmatched. This CDR3 comprises 13 residues. CDR1 and CDR2 (germline): LNHDA, SQIVND (reference sequence).

With respect to this clone: The read halts 3 residues ahead of the CDR3 end, with the missing end drawn from the germline J gene. V gene TRBV5-1 combines with J gene TRBJ2-1, with D unresolved. CDR1 is SGHRS, CDR2 YFSETQ, per germline. The V end was cut by 1 base, the J end by 4 bases, with 9 bases between. The CDR3 has 14 residues. The CDR3 spells CASSLPGTYNEQFF. CDR3 DNA, as far as it was read: TGCGCCAGCAGCTTGCCGGGTACTTACAATGAG.

To note about this clone: The read is 3 residues too short to cover the CDR3 end, so that end is filled in from the germline J gene. This chain connects TRBV10-3 to TRBJ1-1; D gene uncertain. Trimming took 4 bases from V and 2 from J, leaving 14 bases between them. There are 15 residues in the CDR3. Germline lookup yields CDR1 ENHRY and CDR2 SYGVKD. Here the CDR3 reads CAISAQVGLNTEAFF. CDR3 DNA, as far as it was read: TGTGCCATCAGTGCGCAAGTGGGCCTAAACACTGAA.

Concerning this clone: The read terminates 3 residues before the CDR3 end, so the remaining end is supplied by the germline J gene. The J gene is TRBJ2-3, the V gene TRBV7-3; D is unclear. CDR3 length: 15 amino acids. V dropped 1 base and J dropped 0 bases, with 8 bases sitting between them. In germline, CDR1 is SGHTA, CDR2 FQGTGA. The CDR3 sequence: CASSLNSPSTDTQYF. CDR3 DNA (partial): TGTGCCAGCAGCTTAAACTCACCTAGCACAGATACG. The whole variable domain, remainder taken from reference TRBV7-3 and TRBJ2-3, is GAGVSQTPSNKVTEKGKYVELRCDPISGHTALYWYRQSLGQGPEFLIYFQGTGAADDSGLPNDRFFAVRPEGSVSTLKIQRTERGDSAVYLCASSLNSPSTDTQYFGPGTRLTVL.

With regard to this clone: The CDR3 extends 3 residues past the end of the read, so its final part is completed from the germline J gene. This sequence joins TRBV30 and TRBJ1-4, with D possibly matching TRBD1 (6 bases). V lost 2 bases and J 0 bases, leaving 13 bases between the germline ends. This CDR3 spans 16 amino acids. Germline CDR1 reads GTSNPN; CDR2 reads SVGIG (reference sequence). CDR3: CAWSPGQSATNEKLFF. The DNA read from the CDR3 is TGTGCCTGGAGTCCAGGACAGAGCGCAACTAATGAAAAA.

Partial CDR3 DNA: TGTGCCTGGAGTGAGCCTTGGGGGGCAGGGGGCCTTCGGCAGCCC. Encoded protein: CAWSEPWGAGGLRQP. The whole CDR3 protein is CAWSEPWGAGGLRQPQHF. The chain has TRBV30 and TRBJ1-5; the match to TRBD1 covers 8 bases. The CDR3 end falls 3 residues outside the read, so it is completed with the germline J gene. The V gene's germline CDR1 is GTSNPN and CDR2 SVGIG (reference sequence). This CDR3 region has 18 residues. Trimming removed 1 base from V and 7 bases from J; junction bases left unmatched: 18.

As to this clone: The missing CDR3 end, 3 residues past where the read stops, is filled in from the germline J gene. The J gene is TRBJ2-4, the V gene TRBV5-1, with D hard to call. This CDR3 comprises 14 residues. V lost 4 bases and J lost 7, with 15 bases in between. The germline V gene encodes CDR1 SGHRS and CDR2 YFSETQ. CDR3 region: CASSPDLGENIQYF. The CDR3 bases that were read are TGCGCCAGCAGCCCTGATTTGGGCGAGAACATT.

With regard to this clone: The read terminates 3 residues ahead of where the CDR3 ends, so the germline J gene completes it. V is TRBV4-2 and J is TRBJ1-2, with 8 bases that match TRBD1. Per germline, CDR1 LGHNA and CDR2 YNFKEQ. The CDR3 covers 18 residues. The ends lost 4 bases at V and 2 bases at J; junction bases unmatched: 15. Partial CDR3 DNA: TGTGCCAGCAGCCCCGCTACGACAGGGGTCCCGTTAAACTATGGC. It specifies CASSPATTGVPLNYG. The CDR3, in full, reads CASSPATTGVPLNYGYTF.

Remarks on this clone: The CDR3 extends 3 residues past the end of the read, so its final part is completed from the germline J gene. This rearrangement joins TRBV20-1 to TRBJ2-7; 9 bases agree with TRBD2. The J segment lost 2 bases and the V segment lost 1 base, leaving 3 bases of the junction unmatched. Germline CDR1 is DFQATT and CDR2 is SNEGSKA (reference sequence). This CDR3 has 14 amino acids. CDR3 bases read: TGCAGTGCTAGAGGGGCTAGCGGGACCTACGAG. This codes for CSARGASGTYE. The whole CDR3 region reads CSARGASGTYEQYF.

A remark on this clone: The CDR3 extends 3 residues past the end of the read, so its final part is completed from the germline J gene. This chain joins TRBV7-2 and TRBJ1-3; D perhaps matches TRBD1 (6 bases). The V end was cut by 3 bases, the J end by 0 bases, with 9 bases between. The germline V gene encodes CDR1 SGHTA and CDR2 FQGNSA. The CDR3 covers 15 residues. The CDR3: CASSFQGSSGNTIYF. CDR3 DNA, as far as it was read: TGTGCCAGCAGCTTTCAGGGGTCCTCTGGAAACACC. Variable domain in full (rest from reference TRBV7-2 and TRBJ1-3): GAGVSQSPSNKVTEKGKDVELRCDPISGHTALYWYRQSLGQGLEFLIYFQGNSAPDKSGLPSDRFSAERTGGSVSTLTIQRTQQEDSAVYLCASSFQGSSGNTIYFGEGSWLTVV.

As for this clone: The CDR3 end falls 3 residues outside the read, so it is completed with the germline J gene. V and J are TRBV24-1 and TRBJ2-5; weak D call: TRBD1 (6 bases). Trimming left V 2 bases short and J 5 bases short, with 20 bases between. Germline V gives CDR1 KGHDR, CDR2 SFDVKD. The CDR3 spans 17 residues. This CDR3 is CATSDSLSQGLGETQYF. The part of the CDR3 DNA that was read is TGTGCCACCAGTGATTCCCTCTCACAGGGTCTGGGTGAGACC.

A note on this clone: The read ends 3 residues early relative to the CDR3; the germline J gene fills the gap. The V gene is TRBV7-9, the J gene TRBJ1-4; D gene uncertain. The V gene lost 2 bases and the J gene lost 5 bases, with 6 bases spanning the gap. The CDR3 totals 13 residues. Germline CDR1 SEHNR, CDR2 FQNEAQ (reference sequence). The CDR3 sequence is CASSLFSNEKLFF. The DNA read from the CDR3 is TGTGCCAGCAGCTTATTCTCGAATGAAAAA.

About this clone: Read coverage stops 3 residues before the CDR3 terminus; the germline J gene supplies the remainder. The J gene is TRBJ1-1, the V gene TRBV28; D not resolved. The germline gives CDR1 MDHEN, CDR2 SYDVKM. This CDR3 has 14 residues. The V gene lost 4 bases and the J gene lost 1 base, with 10 bases spanning the gap. The covered CDR3 bases are TGTGCCAGCAGTTCCCCCCCAGAGAACACTGAA. This encodes CASSSPPENTE. The whole CDR3 is CASSSPPENTEAFF.

As concerns this clone: Read data end 3 residues before the CDR3 end; the end is taken from the germline J gene. The V and J genes are TRBV20-1 and TRBJ2-7; D may be TRBD1 (5 bases). The V end was cut by 0 bases, the J end by 3 bases, with 12 bases between. The V gene's germline CDR1 is DFQATT and CDR2 SNEGSKA (reference sequence). The CDR3 sequence is 14 residues long. The CDR3 loop is CSAREAGKNYEQYF. The DNA read from the CDR3 is TGCAGTGCTAGAGAGGCAGGGAAAAACTACGAG.

Points on this clone: The read ends 3 residues shy of where the CDR3 ends; the end is completed using the germline J gene. The chain recombines TRBV2 with TRBJ2-4; TRBD2 aligns across 14 bases. The CDR3 is made up of 15 amino acids. After removal of 3 bases from V and 7 bases from J, the junction contained 2 bases not matched to a gene. CDR1 and CDR2 (germline): SNHLY, FYNNEI. The sequenced CDR3 bases are TGTGCCAGCAGTGAGGGACTAGCGGGAGCGAACATT. Encoded protein: CASSEGLAGANI. The whole CDR3 sequence is CASSEGLAGANIQYF.

The sequenced part of the CDR3 DNA is TGTGCCAGCAGCTTTAATAATGCCGGGGAG. This codes for CASSFNNAGE. The full CDR3 protein is CASSFNNAGELFF. V is TRBV5-5 and J is TRBJ2-2, with D unresolved. Read sequence stops 3 residues before the CDR3 end, and the germline J gene provides the missing end. The CDR3 is 13 residues long. Trimming cost V 2 bases and J 6 bases, with 8 bases left between them. Germline-derived CDR1 and CDR2 are SGHKS and YYEKEE (reference sequence).

Of note for this clone: Sequencing ends 3 residues short of the CDR3 end; the germline J gene provides the rest. The V call is TRBV19, the J call TRBJ2-1, with 12 bases fitting TRBD2. V lost 10 bases to trimming and J lost 6 bases; unmatched junction nucleotides: 10. The CDR3 extends over 15 amino acids. CDR1 and CDR2 (germline): LNHDA, SQIVND (reference sequence). The CDR3 sequence is CATSRLAGVFNEQFF. CDR3 DNA, as far as it was read: TGTGCCACCTCACGACTAGCGGGAGTATTCAATGAG. The full variable domain, its missing parts supplied by reference TRBV19 and TRBJ2-1, is DGGITQSPKYLFRKEGQNVTLSCEQNLNHDAMYWYRQDPGQGLRLIYYSQIVNDFQKGDIAEGYSVSREKKESFPLTVTSAQKNPTAFYLCATSRLAGVFNEQFFGPGTRLTVL.

As concerns this clone: The read terminates 3 residues ahead of where the CDR3 ends, so the germline J gene completes it. The gene calls are TRBV7-9 and TRBJ2-7; TRBD1 matches 11 bases. The V gene end was trimmed by 5 bases and the J gene end by 5 bases; junction bases not matched to a gene: 5. The germline gives CDR1 SEHNR, CDR2 FQNEAQ (reference sequence). The CDR3 runs 14 residues. CDR3 region: CASSHGQGAHEQYF. The DNA read from the CDR3 is TGTGCCAGCAGCCACGGACAGGGGGCCCACGAG.

As for this clone: The read is 3 residues too short to cover the CDR3 end, so that end is filled in from the germline J gene. The chain combines TRBV18 with TRBJ2-7, with TRBD2 identical over 10 bases. Germline lookup yields CDR1 KGHSH and CDR2 LQKENI. The CDR3 is 15 amino acids. The junction had 9 bases not matched to a gene; V was cut back by 8 bases and J by 2 bases. The CDR3 bases that were read are TGTGCCAGCCGTCCTAGCGGGAGATCGGCCTACGAG. Translated, it gives CASRPSGRSAYE. The full CDR3 reads CASRPSGRSAYEQYF.

Comments on this clone: The DNA ends 3 residues before the CDR3 does, and the rest of the CDR3 is filled in from the germline J gene. The J gene is TRBJ2-3, the V gene TRBV20-1, with a weak D call TRBD1 (5 bases). V lost 2 bases to trimming and J lost 2 bases, with 17 bases between them. The germline V gene encodes CDR1 DFQATT and CDR2 SNEGSKA (reference sequence). The CDR3 has 16 amino acids. Partial CDR3 DNA: TGCAGTGCTAGATCCTGGGGCCCCCTCGTCACAGATACG. Its translation: CSARSWGPLVTDT. The CDR3, in full, reads CSARSWGPLVTDTQYF.

Regarding this clone: The read gets to within 3 residues of the CDR3 end, and the germline J gene fills in the rest. J is TRBJ2-7 and V is TRBV20-1; a weak D match, TRBD1 (5 bases). Germline CDR1 DFQATT, CDR2 SNEGSKA (reference sequence). Trimming stripped 2 bases from V and 0 bases from J, with 17 bases between. The CDR3 is made up of 16 amino acids. CDR3 protein: CSARPRGFQGSYEQYF. CDR3 DNA, as far as it was read: TGCAGTGCTAGACCTAGGGGCTTTCAGGGCTCCTACGAG.